The 20 T cell receptor beta chains below all came from one sample that was sequenced in a study of naive and memory T cell subsets. Alpha and beta constant region primers primed reverse transcription for blood and skin samples. Each CDR3 protein is one row after TCRdb ran MiXCR on the UMI-ligation and nested PCR reads. The sample yields under 20,000 distinct CDR3 sequences, nearly 9.5% seen once. The treatment was: skin biopsy from PPD injection site in Mantoux-positive individual. Input was roughly 1 to 1000 ng of DNase-treated total RNA without cell sorting. The sequencing used skin, collected from a tuberculin skin test site. Source of these receptors: an adult in good health.

This clonotype was seen ten or more times. The chain combines TRBV20-1 with TRBJ1-1; tentative D call: TRBD1 (5 bases). CDR3 length: 15 residues. The ends were cut back, 6 bases at V and 4 bases at J, with 21 bases in the middle. Germline assignment: CDR1 DFQATT and CDR2 SNEGSKA (reference sequence). The CDR3 nucleotides are TGCAGTGCGGACCCCAAGGACACTGTGGGCACTGAAGCTTTCTTT. Translation: CSADPKDTVGTEAFF.

There are a few counts of this clonotype. The chain links TRBV28 to TRBJ2-1; 8 bases match TRBD2. The CDR3 is 16 residues long. V was clipped by 5 bases and J by 4 bases; unmatched bases: 10. Per germline, CDR1 MDHEN and CDR2 SYDVKM. This CDR3 is CASSPITGGSYNEQFF. CDR3 coding DNA: TGTGCCAGCAGTCCCATCACGGGAGGGAGTTACAATGAGCAGTTCTTC.

This clonotype was seen ten or more times. CDR3 amino acids: CASSLEGNYGYTF. CDR3 DNA: TGCGCCAGCAGCTTGGAGGGGAACTATGGCTACACCTTC. The V gene is TRBV5-1, the J gene TRBJ1-2, with a weak D call TRBD1 (5 bases). The V gene lost 0 bases and the J gene lost 2 bases, with 5 bases spanning the gap. The CDR3 has 13 residues. Germline CDR1 is SGHRS and CDR2 is YFSETQ.

The V and J genes are TRBV6-5 and TRBJ2-5; D uncertain. The CDR3 sequence is 14 residues long. V was pared by 5 bases and J by 5 bases, with 15 bases between. From germline, CDR1 is MNHEY and CDR2 SVGAGI. CDR3 residues: CASSAYFARETQYF. CDR3 DNA: TGTGCCAGCAGTGCCTATTTCGCCCGGGAGACCCAGTACTTC.

This clonotype turned up a few times. The chain joins TRBV6-1 to TRBJ2-2, with D perhaps matching TRBD2 (6 bases). Germline CDR1 and CDR2: MNHNS and SASEGT. The CDR3 covers 14 residues. Trimming removed 6 bases at V and 6 bases at J, with 14 bases between. The chain's CDR3 is CASRDYGGPGELFF. Here the CDR3 DNA reads TGTGCCAGCAGAGATTACGGGGGTCCCGGGGAGCTGTTTTTT.

This clonotype showed up just a few times. V and J are TRBV4-1 and TRBJ2-3; tentative D call: TRBD2 (7 bases). V was pared by 2 bases and J by 1 base, with 19 bases between. The CDR3 covers 18 residues. CDR1 is MGHRA, CDR2 YSYEKL, per germline. The CDR3 DNA follows: TGCGCCAGCAGCCAATTACAGGGAGGGCGCGTTGGCACAGATACGCAGTATTTT. It codes for CASSQLQGGRVGTDTQYF.

This clonotype appeared many times. The chain joins TRBV7-2 to TRBJ2-7; the match to TRBD1 covers 10 bases. Germline loops: CDR1 SGHTA, CDR2 FQGNSA. The ends lost 4 bases at V and 4 bases at J; junction bases unmatched: 7. The length of the CDR3 is 15 residues. The CDR3 loop reads CASSWSGQGFYEQYF. The CDR3 DNA reads TGTGCCAGCAGCTGGTCGGGACAGGGGTTTTACGAGCAGTACTTC. The full variable domain, completed using reference TRBV7-2 and TRBJ2-7, is GAGVSQSPSNKVTEKGKDVELRCDPISGHTALYWYRQSLGQGLEFLIYFQGNSAPDKSGLPSDRFSAERTGGSVSTLTIQRTQQEDSAVYLCASSWSGQGFYEQYFGPGTRLTVT.

This clonotype turned up a few times. The chain couples TRBV7-6 to TRBJ1-1; 7 positions match TRBD1. Germline V gene data show CDR1 as SGHVS and CDR2 as FNYEAQ. The CDR3 runs to 14 residues. J gave up 1 base and V 1 base, and 0 bases lay outside the gene matches. The CDR3 DNA follows: TGTGCCAGCAGCTTAGAGGGGGCGAACACTGAAGCTTTCTTT. Protein product: CASSLEGANTEAFF. Based on the CDR3 plus reference TRBV7-6 and TRBJ1-1, the full variable domain is GAGVSQSPRYKVTKRGQDVALRCDPISGHVSLYWYRQALGQGPEFLTYFNYEAQQDKSGLPNDRFSAERPEGSISTLTIQRTEQRDSAMYRCASSLEGANTEAFFGQGTRLTVV.

This clonotype was counted at least ten times. The chain carries TRBV6-5 and TRBJ2-1; D gene unclear. CDR3 length: 13 residues. Germline V gene lookup returns CDR1 MNHEY and CDR2 SVGAGI. V lost 0 bases, J lost 5 bases, and 5 bases lay in between. The CDR3 reads CASSYSENNEQFF. The CDR3 region has the DNA TGTGCCAGCAGTTACTCGGAGAACAATGAGCAGTTCTTC.

This rearrangement joins TRBV5-4 to TRBJ2-3, with TRBD1 matching 11 bases. Trimming cost V 3 bases and J 7 bases; bases outside gene matches: 7. This CDR3 contains 15 residues. Germline assignment: CDR1 SGHNT and CDR2 YYREEE (reference sequence). CDR3 in amino acids: CASSWPGQGVYTQYF. In DNA, the CDR3 is TGTGCCAGCAGCTGGCCGGGACAGGGGGTTTATACGCAGTATTTT.

This clonotype has only a few counts. The chain is built from TRBV7-3 and TRBJ2-7; TRBD2 matches at 12 bases. The J segment lost 4 bases and the V segment lost 0 bases, leaving 1 base of the junction unmatched. This CDR3 contains 15 residues. Germline V gene lookup returns CDR1 SGHTA and CDR2 FQGTGA. The CDR3 spells CASSLTGLAGYEQYF. The CDR3 DNA follows: TGTGCCAGCAGCTTAACGGGACTAGCGGGTTACGAGCAGTACTTC.

This clonotype was counted a few times. The chain couples TRBV9 to TRBJ2-2; a possible D gene is TRBD2 (6 bases). The CDR3 is made up of 13 amino acids. The ends were cut back, 0 bases at V and 6 bases at J, with 6 bases in the middle. The germline V gene has CDR1 SGDLS and CDR2 YYNGEE. CDR3: CASSVGGAGELFF. The CDR3 bases are TGTGCCAGCAGCGTAGGGGGGGCCGGGGAGCTGTTTTTT.

This clonotype was counted many times. The rearrangement links TRBV15 to TRBJ2-7, with 8 bases that match TRBD2. CDR1 is LNHNV and CDR2 is YYDKDF in the germline V gene (reference sequence). The CDR3 loop spans 14 amino acids. With V trimmed by 0 bases and J by 3 bases, 1 base remained unmatched. The chain's CDR3 is CATSREGTSYEQYF. The DNA of the CDR3 is TGTGCCACCAGCAGAGAGGGGACTAGCTACGAGCAGTACTTC.

This clonotype ranks as medium-sized. The chain combines TRBV11-2 with TRBJ2-7; perhaps TRBD1 as D (6 bases). Germline V gene data show CDR1 as SGHAT and CDR2 as FQNNGV. The CDR3 is 13 residues long. Trimming pared 5 bases from V and 5 bases from J, leaving 13 bases between. The CDR3 sequence: CASSRLQGNEQYF. The CDR3 coding sequence is TGTGCCAGCAGCCGTCTACAGGGAAACGAGCAGTACTTC. Full variable domain (remainder filled in from reference TRBV11-2 and TRBJ2-7): EAGVAQSPRYKIIEKRQSVAFWCNPISGHATLYWYQQILGQGPKLLIQFQNNGVVDDSQLPKDRFSAERLKGVDSTLKIQPAKLEDSAVYLCASSRLQGNEQYFGPGTRLTVT.

This clonotype was counted many times. The gene calls are TRBV5-1 and TRBJ2-1, with D possibly TRBD2 on 5 matching bases. V was cut by 4 bases and J by 2 bases, with 7 bases left in between. This CDR3 has 13 residues. Germline CDR1 and CDR2: SGHRS and YFSETQ. The CDR3 loop reads CASSNSAYNEQFF. In DNA form, the CDR3 reads TGCGCCAGCAGCAATAGCGCCTACAATGAGCAGTTCTTC.

There are a few counts of this clonotype. The chain is built from TRBV3-1 and TRBJ2-1; the D is unclear. The CDR3 runs 14 residues. V was clipped by 3 bases and J by 4 bases, with 10 bases between them. Germline V gene lookup returns CDR1 LGHDT and CDR2 YNNKEL (reference sequence). The CDR3 region has the DNA TGTGCCAGCAGCCACTGGCAGGAATACAATGAGCAGTTCTTC. Residues: CASSHWQEYNEQFF.

This chain links TRBV28 with TRBJ2-3, with 9 bases that match TRBD1. After removal of 6 bases from V and 5 bases from J, the junction contained 6 bases not matched to a gene. CDR1 and CDR2 (germline): MDHEN, SYDVKM. This CDR3 spans 14 amino acids. CDR3 in DNA: TGTGCCAGCAGGCCGAGACAGGGGGTAGATACGCAGTATTTT. Its translation is CASRPRQGVDTQYF.

This clonotype was counted at least ten times. The chain couples TRBV29-1 to TRBJ2-4, with unresolved D. Germline V gene sequence: CDR1 SQVTM, CDR2 ANQGSEA. The V gene lost 4 bases and the J gene lost 16 bases, with 14 bases spanning the gap. The CDR3 is made up of 10 amino acids. The CDR3 DNA reads TGCAGCGTTGGAAGGAAGGGAATCTACTTC. Translation: CSVGRKGIYF.

By frequency in the sample, this clonotype is medium-sized (0.01 to 0.1%). The chain couples TRBV20-1 to TRBJ2-3, with 14 bases fitting TRBD2. The CDR3 contains 16 residues. The trim removed 6 bases at V and 4 bases at J, leaving 9 bases unmatched. CDR1 DFQATT and CDR2 SNEGSKA come from the germline V gene (reference sequence). The CDR3 spells CSASGTSGSSADTQYF. CDR3 nucleotide sequence: TGCAGTGCCTCCGGGACTAGCGGGAGTTCTGCAGATACGCAGTATTTT.

The table lists this clonotype with many counts. This chain uses TRBV3-1 with TRBJ2-1; 9 nucleotides line up with TRBD2. This CDR3 comprises 16 residues. Germline CDR1 and CDR2: LGHDT and YNNKEL (reference sequence). J was trimmed by 5 bases and V by 4 bases; bases with no gene match: 9. In DNA, the CDR3 is TGTGCCAGCAGCCTCCTTGGTAGCGGGAGTAACAATGAGCAGTTCTTC. Residues: CASSLLGSGSNNEQFF.